The entry below describes one T cell receptor beta chain. Using immunoSEQ multiplex PCR, the repertoire was profiled, and TCRdb retains in-frame clones only, with some absent. The table lists 120,000 or so clones, less than 90% of them singletons. This record belongs to a study of control samples from healthy donors and cancer patients. Sequenced input: blood. The clonotype comes from a man between 18 and 29 years old in good health.

CDR3 coding DNA: TGTGCCAGCAGTTTAATACAGGGGGGCAATCAGCCCCAGCATTTT. It translates to CASSLIQGGNQPQHF. The chain employs TRBV6-5 and TRBJ1-5, with 8 bases fitting TRBD1. The CDR3 loop spans 15 amino acids. Trimming removed 4 bases from V and 2 bases from J; junction bases left unmatched: 4. CDR1 and CDR2 from the germline V gene are MNHEY and SVGAGI.